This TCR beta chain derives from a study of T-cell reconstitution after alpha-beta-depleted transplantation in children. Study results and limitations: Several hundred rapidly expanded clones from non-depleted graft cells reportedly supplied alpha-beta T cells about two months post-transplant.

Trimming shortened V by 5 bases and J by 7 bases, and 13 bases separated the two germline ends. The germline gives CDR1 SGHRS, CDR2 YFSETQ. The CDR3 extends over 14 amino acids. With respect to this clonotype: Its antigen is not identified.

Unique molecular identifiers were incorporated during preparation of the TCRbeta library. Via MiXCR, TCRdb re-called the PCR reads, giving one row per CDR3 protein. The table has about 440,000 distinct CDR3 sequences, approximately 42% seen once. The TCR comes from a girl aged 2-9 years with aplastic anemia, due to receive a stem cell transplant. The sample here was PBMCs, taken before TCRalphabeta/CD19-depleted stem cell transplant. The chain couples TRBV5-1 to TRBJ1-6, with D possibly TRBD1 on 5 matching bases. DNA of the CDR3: TGCGCCAGCAGTAGGGACGTGGTGAATTCACCCCTCCACTTT. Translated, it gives CASSRDVVNSPLHF.